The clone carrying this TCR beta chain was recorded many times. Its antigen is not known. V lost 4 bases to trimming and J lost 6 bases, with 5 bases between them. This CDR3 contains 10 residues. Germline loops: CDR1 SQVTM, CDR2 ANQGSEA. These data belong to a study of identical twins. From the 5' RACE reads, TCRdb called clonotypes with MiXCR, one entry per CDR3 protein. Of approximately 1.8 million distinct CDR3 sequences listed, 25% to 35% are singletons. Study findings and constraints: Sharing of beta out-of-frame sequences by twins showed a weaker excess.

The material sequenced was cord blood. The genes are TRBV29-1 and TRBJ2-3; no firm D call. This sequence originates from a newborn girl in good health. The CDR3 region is CSVVRDTQYF. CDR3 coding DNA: TGCAGCGTTGTCAGGGATACGCAGTATTTT.